The subject of this entry is one T cell receptor beta chain. The data derive from a study of identical twins. CDR1 is DFQATT and CDR2 is SNEGSKA in the germline V gene (reference sequence). V lost 0 bases and J lost 0, with 4 bases in between. CDR3 length: 13 residues. TCRdb reprocessed the 5' RACE reads via MiXCR and lists one record per CDR3 protein. The sample has hundreds of thousands of distinct CDR3 sequences; 21% are singletons. Another study also made use of these data, one on T cells expressing NK-cell markers. That source notes: Sorted CD3+CD56+NKG2C+, CD3+CD56+NKG2C- and CD3+CD56-NKG2C+ T cells provided the TCR beta repertoires. Expanded NKG2C+ T cell clones were not confirmed as HCMV-specific.

Sequencing was carried out using PBMCs. This chain uses TRBV20-1 with TRBJ2-3; D is undetermined. The TCR comes from a woman between 18 and 29 years old in good health. The CDR3 protein is CSARDHSTDTQYF. CDR3 coding DNA: TGCAGTGCTAGAGATCACAGCACAGATACGCAGTATTTT.